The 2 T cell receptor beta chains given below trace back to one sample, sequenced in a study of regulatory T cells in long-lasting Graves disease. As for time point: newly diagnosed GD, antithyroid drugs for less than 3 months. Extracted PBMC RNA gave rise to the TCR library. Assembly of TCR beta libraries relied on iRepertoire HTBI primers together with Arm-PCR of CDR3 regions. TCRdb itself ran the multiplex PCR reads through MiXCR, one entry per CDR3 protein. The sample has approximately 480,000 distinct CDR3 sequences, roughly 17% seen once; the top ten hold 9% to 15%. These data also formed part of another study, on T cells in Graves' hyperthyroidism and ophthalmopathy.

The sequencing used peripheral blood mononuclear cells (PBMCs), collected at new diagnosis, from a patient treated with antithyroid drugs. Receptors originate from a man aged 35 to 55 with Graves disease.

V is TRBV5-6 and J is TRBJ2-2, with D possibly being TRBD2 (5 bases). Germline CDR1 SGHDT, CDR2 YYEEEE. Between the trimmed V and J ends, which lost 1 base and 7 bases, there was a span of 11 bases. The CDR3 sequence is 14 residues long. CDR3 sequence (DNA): TGTGCCAGCAGCTTGATCGGGGTGGACGGGGAGCTGTTTTTT. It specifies CASSLIGVDGELFF.

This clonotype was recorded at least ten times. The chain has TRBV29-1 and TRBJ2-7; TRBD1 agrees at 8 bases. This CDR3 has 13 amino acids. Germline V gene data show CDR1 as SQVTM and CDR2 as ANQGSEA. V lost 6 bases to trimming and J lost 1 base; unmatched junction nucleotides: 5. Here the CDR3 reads CSVVRGLSYEQYF. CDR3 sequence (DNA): TGCAGCGTGGTCAGGGGGCTATCCTACGAGCAGTACTTC.